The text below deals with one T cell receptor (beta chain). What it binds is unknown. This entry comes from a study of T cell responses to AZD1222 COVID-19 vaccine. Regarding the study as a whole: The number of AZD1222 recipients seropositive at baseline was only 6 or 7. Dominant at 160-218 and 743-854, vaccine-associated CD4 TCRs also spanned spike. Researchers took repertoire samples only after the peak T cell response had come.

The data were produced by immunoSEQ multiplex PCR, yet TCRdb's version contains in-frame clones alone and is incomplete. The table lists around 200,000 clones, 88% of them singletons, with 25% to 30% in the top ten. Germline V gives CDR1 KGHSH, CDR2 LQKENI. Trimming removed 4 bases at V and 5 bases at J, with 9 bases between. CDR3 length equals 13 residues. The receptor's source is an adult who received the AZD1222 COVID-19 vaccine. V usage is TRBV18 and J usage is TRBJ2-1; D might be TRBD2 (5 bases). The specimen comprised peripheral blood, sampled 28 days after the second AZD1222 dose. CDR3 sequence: CASSLRGDNEQFF. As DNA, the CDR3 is TGTGCCAGCTCACTCCGGGGAGACAATGAGCAGTTCTTC.